A selection of T cell receptor beta chains follows, all from one sample in a study of T-cell memory formation after mild COVID-19. MiXCR was run by TCRdb on the 5' RACE reads, yielding one entry per CDR3 protein. The sample yields 190,000 or so distinct CDR3 sequences, over 20% seen once. The sequenced material came from PBMCs or a T cell subset sorted from them (not recorded which). The receptors derive from an adult woman who had mild COVID-19 (a few samples of this study predate the infection). Cell type and time point are not known. CDR3s include the opening cysteine and the closing phenylalanine or tryptophan. D genes are given only for firm matches. Clone sizes are given selectively: once, few, many, or a class where the clone is expanded.

.	TRBV6-2/TRBV6-3	TRBJ1-5	.	CACDASGGNQPQHF	TGTGCCTGCGATGCCTCGGGAGGCAATCAGCCCCAGCATTTT
.	TRBV2	TRBJ2-5	.	CASSEAEAGPQETQYF	TGTGCCAGCAGTGAAGCGGAGGCGGGACCCCAAGAGACCCAGTACTTC
few	TRBV7-2	TRBJ2-7	.	CASSSGYSYEQYF	TGTGCCAGCAGCTCGGGATACTCCTACGAGCAGTACTTC
.	TRBV11-2	TRBJ2-5	TRBD2	CASSVGTTQETQYF	TGTGCCAGCAGCGTCGGGACTACCCAAGAGACCCAGTACTTC
few	TRBV20-1	TRBJ2-1	TRBD2	CSAISSGSYNEQFF	TGCAGTGCTATTTCTAGCGGAAGCTACAATGAGCAGTTCTTC
.	TRBV7-9	TRBJ2-1	TRBD1	CASSLGTGNEQFF	TGTGCCAGCAGCTTGGGGACAGGGAATGAGCAGTTCTTC
few	TRBV4-1	TRBJ2-2	.	CASSQDPNTGELFF	TGCGCCAGCAGCCAAGATCCTAACACCGGGGAGCTGTTTTTT
few	TRBV5-6	TRBJ1-3	.	CASSDLLTEGNTIYF	TGTGCCAGCAGCGACCTTCTGACAGAAGGAAACACCATATATTTT
.	TRBV4-1	TRBJ2-5	TRBD1	CASSQAGDRGLGETQYF	TGCGCCAGCAGCCAAGCTGGGGACAGGGGGTTGGGAGAGACCCAGTACTTC
.	TRBV6-2/TRBV6-3	TRBJ1-1	.	CASSFTEGPWPIEAFF	TGTGCCAGCAGCTTTACCGAGGGCCCGTGGCCTATTGAAGCTTTCTTT
.	TRBV5-1	TRBJ2-7	.	CASSLAPGQEQYF	TGCGCCAGCAGCTTGGCCCCTGGTCAAGAGCAGTACTTC
few	TRBV7-6	TRBJ2-7	.	CASSLEGAEQYF	TGTGCCAGCAGCTTAGAGGGAGCTGAGCAGTACTTC
.	TRBV4-1	TRBJ2-7	TRBD1	CASSPGRQGTHEQYF	TGCGCCAGCAGCCCGGGAAGACAGGGGACCCACGAGCAGTACTTC
few	TRBV20-1	TRBJ2-1	TRBD2	CSARARSSGRFDEQFF	TGCAGTGCTAGAGCTAGGTCGAGCGGGAGGTTCGATGAGCAGTTCTTC
few	TRBV25-1	TRBJ2-2	.	CASSEPGTGELFF	TGTGCCAGCAGTGAGCCGGGAACCGGGGAGCTGTTTTTT
.	TRBV7-9	TRBJ2-2	TRBD2	CASSFGLAGSGELFF	TGTGCCAGCAGCTTCGGCCTAGCGGGGTCCGGGGAGCTGTTTTTT
.	TRBV7-9	TRBJ1-2	.	CASSSSPNPPRDYGYTF	TGTGCCAGCAGCTCCTCTCCGAACCCACCGCGGGACTATGGCTACACCTTC
.	TRBV19	TRBJ2-1	TRBD1	CASSTGGLDNEQFF	TGTGCCAGTTCGACAGGGGGCTTGGACAATGAGCAGTTCTTC
few	TRBV13	TRBJ2-5	.	CATGGETQYF	TGTGCCACCGGAGGGGAGACCCAGTACTTC
few	TRBV11-2	TRBJ2-7	.	CASSPGRTGPEQYF	TGTGCCAGCAGCCCGGGGAGGACAGGTCCCGAGCAGTACTTC
few	TRBV7-8	TRBJ2-4	TRBD2	CASSLYAGGPWDIQYF	TGTGCCAGCAGCTTATACGCGGGAGGGCCATGGGACATTCAGTACTTC
.	TRBV11-3	TRBJ2-3	TRBD2	CASSSRLQTSGGTDTQYF	TGTGCCAGCAGCTCCCGACTCCAGACTAGCGGAGGCACAGATACGCAGTATTTT
.	TRBV11-2	TRBJ2-7	.	CASSRGGGRDYEQYF	TGTGCCAGCAGCCGTGGGGGAGGTAGGGACTACGAGCAGTACTTC
.	TRBV11-2	TRBJ2-4	.	CASSLDRWGQGYIQYF	TGTGCCAGCAGCTTAGATAGGTGGGGGCAGGGGTACATTCAGTACTTC
.	TRBV12-3/TRBV12-4	TRBJ2-1	.	CASSLTWDEQFF	TGTGCCAGCAGTCTAACCTGGGATGAGCAGTTCTTC
many	TRBV2	TRBJ1-6	TRBD1	CASRATGPNSPLHF	TGTGCCAGCCGTGCGACAGGGCCTAATTCACCCCTCCACTTT
.	TRBV11-3	TRBJ2-1	.	CASSPSFSYNEQFF	TGTGCCAGCAGCCCGAGTTTCTCCTACAATGAGCAGTTCTTC
.	TRBV30	TRBJ2-7	.	CAWSRGGLGNEQYF	TGTGCCTGGAGTAGGGGTGGTCTCGGGAACGAGCAGTACTTC
.	TRBV24-1	TRBJ2-5	.	CATSEYTTGFQETQYF	TGTGCCACCAGTGAATATACTACAGGATTCCAAGAGACCCAGTACTTC
few	TRBV9	TRBJ1-1	TRBD1	CASSAEQGGEAFF	TGTGCCAGCAGCGCTGAACAGGGGGGTGAAGCTTTCTTT
few	TRBV13	TRBJ1-1	.	CASRAPGDTEAFF	TGTGCCAGCAGAGCCCCGGGGGACACTGAAGCTTTCTTT
.	TRBV20-1	TRBJ2-7	.	CSARDDEGGLAYEQYF	TGCAGTGCTAGAGATGATGAGGGGGGCCTCGCCTACGAGCAGTACTTC
.	TRBV7-9	TRBJ2-5	TRBD1	CASSADPRGQETQYF	TGTGCCAGCAGCGCCGACCCCAGGGGGCAAGAGACCCAGTACTTC
few	TRBV29-1	TRBJ2-2	.	CSVVGQRNTGELFF	TGCAGCGTTGTCGGACAGCGGAACACCGGGGAGCTGTTTTTT
few	TRBV2	TRBJ1-1	TRBD1	CASSIQGAKDTEAFF	TGTGCCAGCAGTATACAGGGGGCGAAAGACACTGAAGCTTTCTTT
.	TRBV29-1	TRBJ2-1	TRBD2	CSVEGIAGGLNEQFF	TGCAGCGTTGAAGGAATAGCGGGAGGGCTTAATGAGCAGTTCTTC
.	TRBV29-1	TRBJ2-1	TRBD1	CSVWTGLGNEQFF	TGCAGCGTTTGGACAGGGCTGGGGAATGAGCAGTTCTTC
many	TRBV4-1	TRBJ1-3	.	CASSQGMSGTGNTIYF	TGCGCCAGCAGCCAAGGGATGTCGGGTACTGGAAACACCATATATTTT
few	TRBV4-1	TRBJ1-2	.	CASSQPTGVDYGYTF	TGCGCCAGCAGCCAACCGACAGGCGTCGACTATGGCTACACCTTC
.	TRBV24-1	TRBJ2-1	TRBD1	CATGPGTDYNEQFF	TGTGCCACCGGTCCCGGGACAGACTACAATGAGCAGTTCTTC
.	TRBV29-1	TRBJ2-7	.	CSVVMGLGEEQYF	TGCAGCGTTGTGATGGGGTTAGGAGAAGAGCAGTACTTC
once	TRBV7-9	TRBJ2-7	.	CASSLAPHSSYEQYF	TGTGCCAGCAGCTTAGCCCCACATAGCTCCTACGAGCAGTACTTC
many	TRBV6-5	TRBJ2-1	TRBD1	CASSFAGGRDEQFF	TGTGCCAGCAGTTTTGCAGGGGGCAGAGATGAGCAGTTCTTC
few	TRBV5-5	TRBJ2-3	.	CASSFLARTDTQYF	TGTGCCAGCAGCTTTTTAGCGCGGACAGATACGCAGTATTTT
few	TRBV20-1	TRBJ1-2	.	CSASARGGIYGYTF	TGCAGTGCTAGTGCTCGGGGGGGAATCTATGGCTACACCTTC
many	TRBV20-1	TRBJ2-3	TRBD2	CSARDLTGGETDTQYF	TGCAGTGCTAGAGACCTAACGGGGGGGGAGACAGATACGCAGTATTTT
.	TRBV6-5	TRBJ2-3	.	CASSARQHTDTQYF	TGTGCCAGCAGTGCAAGACAGCACACAGATACGCAGTATTTT
few	TRBV4-1	TRBJ2-3	TRBD1	CASSQRGQISTDTQYF	TGCGCCAGCAGCCAAAGGGGACAGATAAGCACAGATACGCAGTATTTT
few	TRBV4-1	TRBJ2-2	TRBD1	CASSVDRASSGELFF	TGCGCCAGCAGCGTGGACAGGGCATCATCCGGGGAGCTGTTTTTT
.	TRBV3-1	TRBJ2-5	TRBD1	CASSPLPGGETQYF	TGTGCCAGCAGCCCCCTCCCAGGGGGAGAGACCCAGTACTTC
few	TRBV27	TRBJ2-7	TRBD1	CASSPTGQGYEQYF	TGTGCCAGCAGTCCGACAGGGCAGGGCTACGAGCAGTACTTC
.	TRBV25-1	TRBJ1-2	.	CASRSPGTSHGYTF	TGTGCCAGCAGAAGTCCGGGGACGTCGCATGGCTACACCTTC
few	TRBV24-1	TRBJ2-1	TRBD2	CATSDPTSGSLSYNEQFF	TGTGCCACCAGTGACCCGACTAGCGGGAGCCTCTCCTACAATGAGCAGTTCTTC
few	TRBV7-9	TRBJ2-5	.	CASTRGERGRWETQYF	TGTGCCAGCACCAGGGGGGAGAGGGGCCGGTGGGAGACCCAGTACTTC